This entry describes one T cell receptor (beta chain). The sample originates from a study of T cells after yellow fever vaccination. TCRdb used MiXCR to reprocess the 5' RACE reads, holding one entry per CDR3 protein. The table has 340,000 or so distinct CDR3 sequences, around 12% seen once. The source is a man between 18 and 29 years old who received the YFV17D yellow fever vaccine. The input for sequencing was CD4+ T cells sorted from PBMCs, taken 15 days after the yellow fever booster vaccination.

The CDR3 sequence is CASSLKHVGQGETQYF. Written as DNA, the CDR3 is TGTGCCAGCAGCTTAAAGCACGTCGGACAGGGAGAGACCCAGTACTTC. The chain carries TRBV7-2 and TRBJ2-5, with 8 bases aligning to TRBD1. Germline V lookup: CDR1 SGHTA, CDR2 FQGNSA. J lost 4 bases, V lost 2 bases, and 9 bases had no gene match. The CDR3 is 16 amino acids.